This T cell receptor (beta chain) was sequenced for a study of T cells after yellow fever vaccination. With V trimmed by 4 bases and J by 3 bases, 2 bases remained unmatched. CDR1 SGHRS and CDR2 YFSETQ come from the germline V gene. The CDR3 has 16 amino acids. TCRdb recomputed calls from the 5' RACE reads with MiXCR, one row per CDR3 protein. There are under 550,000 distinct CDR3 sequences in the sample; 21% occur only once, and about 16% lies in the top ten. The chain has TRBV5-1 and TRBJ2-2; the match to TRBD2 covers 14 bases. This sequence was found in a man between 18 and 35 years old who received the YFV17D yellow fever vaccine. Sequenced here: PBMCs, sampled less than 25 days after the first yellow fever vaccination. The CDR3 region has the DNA TGCGCCAGCAGCGTGGGACTAGCGGGGGACACCGGGGAGCTGTTTTTT. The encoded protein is CASSVGLAGDTGELFF.